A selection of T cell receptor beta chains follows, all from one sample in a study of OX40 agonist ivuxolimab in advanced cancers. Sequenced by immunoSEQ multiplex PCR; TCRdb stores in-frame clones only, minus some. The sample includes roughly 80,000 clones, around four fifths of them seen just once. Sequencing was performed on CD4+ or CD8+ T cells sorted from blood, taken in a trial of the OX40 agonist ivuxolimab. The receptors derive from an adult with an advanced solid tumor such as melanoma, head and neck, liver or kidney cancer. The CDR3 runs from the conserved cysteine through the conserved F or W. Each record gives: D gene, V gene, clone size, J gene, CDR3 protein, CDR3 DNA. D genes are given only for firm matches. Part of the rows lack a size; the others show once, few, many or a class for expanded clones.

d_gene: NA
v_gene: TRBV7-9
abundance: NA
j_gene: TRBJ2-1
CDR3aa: CASSKTLGISYNEQFF
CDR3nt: TGTGCCAGCAGCAAAACTCTGGGGATATCCTACAATGAGCAGTTCTTC

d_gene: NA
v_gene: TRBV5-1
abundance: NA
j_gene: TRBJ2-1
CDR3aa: CASSLTGPRYNEQFF
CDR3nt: TGCGCCAGCAGCTTAACGGGTCCTCGATACAATGAGCAGTTCTTC

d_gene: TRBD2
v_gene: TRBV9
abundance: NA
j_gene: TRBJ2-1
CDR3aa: CASSLLAGDDGEQFF
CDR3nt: TGTGCCAGCAGCTTACTAGCGGGAGACGACGGTGAGCAGTTCTTC

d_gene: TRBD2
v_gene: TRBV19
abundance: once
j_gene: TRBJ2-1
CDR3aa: CASSISLAGGTSYNEQFF
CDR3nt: TGTGCCAGTAGTATATCCCTAGCGGGGGGTACATCCTACAATGAGCAGTTCTTC

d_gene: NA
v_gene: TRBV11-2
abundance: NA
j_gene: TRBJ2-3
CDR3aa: CASSLAARGTDTQYF
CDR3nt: TGTGCCAGCAGCTTAGCCGCGCGGGGCACAGATACGCAGTATTTT

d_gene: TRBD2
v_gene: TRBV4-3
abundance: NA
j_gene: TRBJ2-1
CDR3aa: CASSQEPSGSSYNEQFF
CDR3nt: TGCGCCAGCAGCCAAGAGCCTAGCGGGAGTTCCTACAATGAGCAGTTCTTC

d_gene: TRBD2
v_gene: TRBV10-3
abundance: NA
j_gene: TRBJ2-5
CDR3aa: CAIMAGGGQETQYF
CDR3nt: TGTGCCATCATGGCGGGGGGGGGTCAAGAGACCCAGTACTTC

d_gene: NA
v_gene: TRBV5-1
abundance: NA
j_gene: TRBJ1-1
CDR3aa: CASSLFVTGNTEAFF
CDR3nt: TGCGCCAGCAGCTTGTTCGTGACAGGGAACACTGAAGCTTTCTTT

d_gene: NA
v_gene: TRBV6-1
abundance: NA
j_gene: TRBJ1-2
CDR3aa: CASSEWAYGYGYTF
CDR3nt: TGTGCCAGCAGTGAGTGGGCTTATGGCTATGGCTACACCTTC

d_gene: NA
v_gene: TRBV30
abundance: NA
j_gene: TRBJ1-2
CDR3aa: CAWMRLHYGYTF
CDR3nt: TGTGCCTGGATGCGTCTCCACTATGGCTACACCTTC

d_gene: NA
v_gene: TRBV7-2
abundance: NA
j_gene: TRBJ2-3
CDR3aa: CASRPPGDTQYF
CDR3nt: TGTGCCAGCAGGCCTCCGGGGGATACGCAGTATTTT

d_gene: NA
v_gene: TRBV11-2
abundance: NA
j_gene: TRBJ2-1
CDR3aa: CASSLEVTAVNEQFF
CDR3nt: TGTGCCAGCAGCTTAGAGGTAACGGCAGTCAATGAGCAGTTCTTC

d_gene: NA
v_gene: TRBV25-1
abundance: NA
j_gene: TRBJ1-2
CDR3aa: CATRWGAATYGYTF
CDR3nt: TGTGCCACCAGATGGGGGGCGGCGACCTATGGCTACACCTTC

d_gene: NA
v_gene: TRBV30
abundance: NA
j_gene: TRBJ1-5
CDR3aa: CAWSRLNSNQPQHF
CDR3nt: TGTGCCTGGAGTCGTCTTAATAGCAATCAGCCCCAGCATTTT

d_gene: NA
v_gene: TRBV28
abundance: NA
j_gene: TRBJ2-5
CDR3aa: CASSRDIGQETQYF
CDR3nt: TGTGCCAGCAGTCGGGACATTGGGCAAGAGACCCAGTACTTC

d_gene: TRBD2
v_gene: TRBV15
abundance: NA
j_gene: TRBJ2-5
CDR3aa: CATSGGLLAGDPRQETQYF
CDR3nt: TGTGCCACCAGCGGAGGACTATTAGCGGGTGACCCAAGGCAAGAGACCCAGTACTTC

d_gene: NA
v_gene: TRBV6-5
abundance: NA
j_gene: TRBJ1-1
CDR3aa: CASPYRGTRNPEAFF
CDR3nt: TGTGCCAGCCCATACCGCGGCACCAGGAACCCTGAAGCTTTCTTT

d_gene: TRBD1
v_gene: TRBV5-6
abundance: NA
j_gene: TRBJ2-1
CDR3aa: CASSRTGFANEQFF
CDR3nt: TGTGCCAGCAGCCGGACAGGGTTTGCCAATGAGCAGTTCTTC

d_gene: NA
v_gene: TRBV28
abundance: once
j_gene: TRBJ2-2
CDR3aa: CASSLRRLMRTNTGELFF
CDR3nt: TGTGCCAGCAGTCTTCGCCGTCTTATGAGGACGAACACCGGGGAGCTGTTTTTT

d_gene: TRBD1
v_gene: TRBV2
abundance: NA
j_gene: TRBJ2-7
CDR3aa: CASSEQQGALVQYF
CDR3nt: TGTGCCAGCAGTGAACAACAGGGGGCTTTAGTGCAGTACTTC

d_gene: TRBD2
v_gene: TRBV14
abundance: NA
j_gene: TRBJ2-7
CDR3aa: CASSPQAGASYEQYF
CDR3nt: TGTGCCAGCAGCCCCCAAGCGGGAGCCTCCTACGAGCAGTACTTC

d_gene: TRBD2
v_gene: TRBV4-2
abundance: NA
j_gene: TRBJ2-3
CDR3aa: CASSRPGGAGTDTQYF
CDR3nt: TGTGCCAGCAGCCGACCCGGGGGGGCTGGCACAGATACGCAGTATTTT

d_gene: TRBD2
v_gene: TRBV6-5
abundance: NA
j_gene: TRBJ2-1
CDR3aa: CASSFDGTSGKTEQFF
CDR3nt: TGTGCCAGCAGTTTCGACGGGACTAGCGGGAAGACTGAGCAGTTCTTC

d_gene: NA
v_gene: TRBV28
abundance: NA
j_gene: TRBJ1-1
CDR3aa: CASSLTENTEAFF
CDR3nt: TGTGCCAGCAGTTTAACAGAGAACACTGAAGCTTTCTTT

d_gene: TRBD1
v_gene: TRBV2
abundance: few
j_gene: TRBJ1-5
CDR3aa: CASSRPGGQGPRPQHF
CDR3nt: TGTGCCAGCAGTCGACCGGGGGGACAGGGACCCAGGCCCCAGCATTTT

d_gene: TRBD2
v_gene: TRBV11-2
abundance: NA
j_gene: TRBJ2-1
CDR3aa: CASSPRYSGGARYNEQFF
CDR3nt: TGTGCCAGCAGCCCTAGGTACAGCGGGGGGGCCCGGTACAATGAGCAGTTCTTC

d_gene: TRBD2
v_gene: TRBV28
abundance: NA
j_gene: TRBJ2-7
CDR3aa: CASRPPGRGDSYEQYF
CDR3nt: TGTGCCAGCAGGCCGCCTGGGAGGGGAGACTCCTACGAGCAGTACTTC

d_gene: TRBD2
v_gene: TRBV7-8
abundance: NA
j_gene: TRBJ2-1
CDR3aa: CASTMGGAYNEQFF
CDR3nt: TGTGCCAGCACTATGGGGGGGGCCTACAATGAGCAGTTCTTC

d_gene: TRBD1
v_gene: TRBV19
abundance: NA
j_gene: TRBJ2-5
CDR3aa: CASSARDSETQYF
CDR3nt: TGTGCCAGTAGTGCCCGGGACAGCGAGACCCAGTACTTC

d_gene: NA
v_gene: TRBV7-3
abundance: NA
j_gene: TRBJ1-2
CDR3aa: CASSLTSGGLSTF
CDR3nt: TGTGCCAGCAGCTTAACGTCTGGGGGGTTATCTACCTTC

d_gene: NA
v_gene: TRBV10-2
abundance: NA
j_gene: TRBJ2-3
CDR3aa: CASSVAGPSDTQYF
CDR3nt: TGCGCCAGCAGTGTGGCAGGGCCCAGCGATACGCAGTATTTT

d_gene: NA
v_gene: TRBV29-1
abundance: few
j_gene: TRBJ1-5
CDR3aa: CSVEEGGQPQHF
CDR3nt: TGCAGCGTTGAGGAGGGGGGTCAGCCCCAGCATTTT

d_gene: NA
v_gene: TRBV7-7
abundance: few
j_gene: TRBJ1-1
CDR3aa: CASSLGPLSEAFF
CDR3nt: TGTGCTAGCAGCTTAGGTCCTTTGTCTGAAGCTTTCTTT

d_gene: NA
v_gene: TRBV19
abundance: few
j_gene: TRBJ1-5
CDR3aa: CASSTPTYSNQPQHF
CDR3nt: TGTGCCAGTAGTACCCCCACCTATAGCAATCAGCCCCAGCATTTT

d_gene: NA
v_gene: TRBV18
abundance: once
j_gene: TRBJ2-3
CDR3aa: CASSRLQGNTDTQYF
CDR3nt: TGTGCCAGCTCACGACTGCAGGGGAACACAGATACGCAGTATTTT

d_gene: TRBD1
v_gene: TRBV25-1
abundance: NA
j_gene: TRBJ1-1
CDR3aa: CASSEQGAQAFF
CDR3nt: TGTGCCAGCAGTGAACAGGGGGCTCAGGCTTTCTTT

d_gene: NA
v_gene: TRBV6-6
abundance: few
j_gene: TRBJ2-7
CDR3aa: CASSALEGEQYF
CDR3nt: TGTGCCAGCAGTGCCCTTGAAGGCGAGCAGTACTTC

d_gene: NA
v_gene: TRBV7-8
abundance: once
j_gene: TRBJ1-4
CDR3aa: CASSIQGEKLFF
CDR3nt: TGTGCCAGTAGTATTCAGGGTGAAAAACTGTTTTTT

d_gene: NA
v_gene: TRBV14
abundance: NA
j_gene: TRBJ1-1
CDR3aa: CASSPNPNPNTEAFF
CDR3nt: TGTGCCAGCAGCCCGAACCCCAATCCAAACACTGAAGCTTTCTTT

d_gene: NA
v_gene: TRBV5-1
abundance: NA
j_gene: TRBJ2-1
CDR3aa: CASSLAVSNGEQFF
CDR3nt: TGCGCCAGCAGCTTGGCCGTATCTAATGGTGAGCAGTTCTTC

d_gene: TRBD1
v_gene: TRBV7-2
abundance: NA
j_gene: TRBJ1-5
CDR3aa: CASSPGQFSNQPQHF
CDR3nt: TGTGCCAGCAGCCCGGGACAGTTTAGCAATCAGCCCCAGCATTTT

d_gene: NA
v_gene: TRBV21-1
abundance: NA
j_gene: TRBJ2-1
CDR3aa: CASSKREGHEQFF
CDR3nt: TGTGCCAGCAGCAAACGGGAGGGCCATGAGCAGTTCTTC

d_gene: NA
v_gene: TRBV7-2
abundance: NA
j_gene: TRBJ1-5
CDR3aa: CASSLGAGNQPQHF
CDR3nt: TGTGCCAGCAGCTTAGGGGCGGGTAATCAGCCCCAGCATTTT

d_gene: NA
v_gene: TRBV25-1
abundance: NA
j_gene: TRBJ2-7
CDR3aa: CASRASGSYEQYF
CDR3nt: TGTGCCAGCAGGGCTTCAGGCTCCTACGAGCAGTACTTC

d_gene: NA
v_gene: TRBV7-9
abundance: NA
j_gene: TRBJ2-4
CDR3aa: CASSLGGRTLAKNIQYF
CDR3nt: TGTGCCAGCAGCTTAGGGGGGAGGACTTTAGCCAAAAACATTCAGTACTTC

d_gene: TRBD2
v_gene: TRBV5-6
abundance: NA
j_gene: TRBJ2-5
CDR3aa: CASSLLSSGRQETQYF
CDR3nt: TGTGCCAGCAGCCTACTGTCCAGCGGGAGACAAGAGACCCAGTACTTC

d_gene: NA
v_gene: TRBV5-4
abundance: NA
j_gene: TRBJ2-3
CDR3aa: CASSALVSSTDTQYF
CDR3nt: TGTGCCAGCAGCGCCCTAGTCTCCAGCACAGATACGCAGTATTTT

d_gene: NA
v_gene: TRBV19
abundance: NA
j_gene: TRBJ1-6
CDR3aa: CASTLGGAGSPLHF
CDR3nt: TGTGCCAGTACCCTAGGCGGGGCAGGTTCACCCCTCCACTTT